These 3 T cell receptor beta chains were all obtained from the same sample, sequenced in a study of T cells in Graves' hyperthyroidism and ophthalmopathy. The TCR beta CDR3 regions underwent amplification using RNA transcripts as the source. RT-PCR in the first round (using the HTBI primer set) targeted the TCR CDR3. MiXCR, applied by TCRdb to the multiplex PCR reads, yields one record per CDR3 protein. The repertoire holds fewer than 550,000 distinct CDR3 sequences, with 15% to 18% as singletons. The specimen sequenced was blood. These receptors were collected from a woman younger than 35 with Graves' hyperthyroidism.

This clonotype came up many times. This chain links TRBV20-1 with TRBJ1-2, with 7 bases lining up with TRBD1. The CDR3 is 14 amino acids. Germline CDR1 is DFQATT and CDR2 is SNEGSKA (reference sequence). V lost 6 bases, J lost 4 bases, and 11 bases stayed unmatched. CDR3 nucleotide sequence: TGCAGTGCAGAACTCAGGGGGAAAGGCTATGGCTACACCTTC. Translated: CSAELRGKGYGYTF.

The table lists this clonotype with a few counts. The chain couples TRBV3-1 to TRBJ2-7; D is unresolved. The germline V gene encodes CDR1 LGHDT and CDR2 YNNKEL (reference sequence). The CDR3 is made up of 14 amino acids. Between the trimmed V and J ends, which lost 2 bases and 3 bases, there was a span of 11 bases. The CDR3 loop is CASSQSRLGYEQYF. DNA of the CDR3: TGTGCCAGCAGCCAAAGTAGACTCGGCTACGAGCAGTACTTC.

This chain joins TRBV6-2 or TRBV6-3 and TRBJ2-3; TRBD2 might be the D (6 bases). Germline lookup yields CDR1 MNHEY and CDR2 SVGEGT. V gave up 6 bases and J gave up 4 bases, with 17 bases separating them. CDR3 length: 15 residues. The CDR3 region has the DNA TGTGCCAGCAGGCCCAGGCTCCCGGGGGCAGATACGCAGTATTTT. It codes for CASRPRLPGADTQYF.